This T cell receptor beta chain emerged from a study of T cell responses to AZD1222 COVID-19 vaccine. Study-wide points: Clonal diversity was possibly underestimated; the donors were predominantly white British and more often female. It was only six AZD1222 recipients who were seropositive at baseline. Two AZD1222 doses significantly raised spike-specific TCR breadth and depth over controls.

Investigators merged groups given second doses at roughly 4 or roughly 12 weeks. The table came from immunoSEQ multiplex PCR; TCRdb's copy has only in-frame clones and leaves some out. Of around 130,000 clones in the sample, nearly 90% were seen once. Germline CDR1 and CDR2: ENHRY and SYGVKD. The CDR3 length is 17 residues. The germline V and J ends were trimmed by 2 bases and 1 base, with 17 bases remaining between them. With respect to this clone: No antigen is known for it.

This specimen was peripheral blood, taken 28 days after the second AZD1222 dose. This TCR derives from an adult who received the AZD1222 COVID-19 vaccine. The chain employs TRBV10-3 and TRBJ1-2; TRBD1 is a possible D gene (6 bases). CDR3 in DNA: TGTGCCATCAGTGAGAACCAAGGACAGTCATATAACTATGGCTACACCTTC. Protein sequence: CAISENQGQSYNYGYTF.